The 29 T cell receptor beta chains below all came from one sample that was sequenced in a study of blood T cell repertoires in COVID-19. Measured with immunoSEQ multiplex PCR; TCRdb has only the in-frame clones, and not every one. The sample yields 95,000 or so clones, around nine tenths seen once. Sequencing was done on a sample of peripheral blood. Receptors originate from a man older than 75 with active or convalescent COVID-19.

The chain recombines TRBV6-1 with TRBJ1-6; D unresolved. The ends were cut back, 5 bases at V and 6 bases at J, with 11 bases in the middle. There are 14 residues in the CDR3. Germline-derived CDR1 and CDR2 are MNHNS and SASEGT. DNA for the CDR3: TGTGCCAGCAGTTATACGAACTTTAATTCACCCCTCCACTTT. It specifies CASSYTNFNSPLHF.

This clone has only a few counts. The rearrangement links TRBV4-1 to TRBJ2-7; tentative D call: TRBD1 (5 bases). The V end was cut by 0 bases, the J end by 2 bases, with 11 bases between. Germline CDR1 is MGHRA and CDR2 is YSYEKL. The CDR3 is 15 residues long. CDR3 loop: CASSQDPGMPYEQYF. The CDR3 DNA reads TGCGCCAGCAGCCAAGACCCAGGGATGCCCTACGAGCAGTACTTC.

The chain is built from TRBV10-3 and TRBJ2-7; 14 bases align to TRBD2. The ends lost 10 bases at V and 6 bases at J; junction bases unmatched: 8. The CDR3 contains 14 residues. Germline CDR1 ENHRY, CDR2 SYGVKD. The CDR3 region is CATGTSGRVGEQYF. CDR3 nucleotides: TGTGCCACCGGGACTAGCGGGAGAGTCGGCGAGCAGTACTTC.

The chain carries TRBV12-3 or TRBV12-4 and TRBJ1-1, with a possible D match to TRBD1 (6 bases). V gave up 7 bases and J gave up 4 bases, with 13 bases separating them. The CDR3 loop spans 13 amino acids. The CDR3 here is CASTPPGVTEAFF. In nucleotides, the CDR3 is TGTGCCAGCACCCCCCCAGGGGTCACTGAAGCTTTCTTT.

This sequence joins TRBV7-2 and TRBJ1-2, with TRBD1 matching over 8 bases. J lost 7 bases, V lost 1 base, and 2 bases had no gene match. Germline CDR1 is SGHTA and CDR2 is FQGNSA. This CDR3 region has 13 residues. This CDR3 is CASSLGQGLGYTF. CDR3 coding DNA: TGTGCCAGCAGCTTAGGACAGGGGCTTGGCTACACCTTC.

The chain recombines TRBV7-9 with TRBJ2-7; 9 bases agree with TRBD1. The CDR3 consists of 15 residues. Unmatched junction bases numbered 17, after V lost 5 bases and J lost 12 bases. The germline gives CDR1 SEHNR, CDR2 FQNEAQ (reference sequence). In nucleotides, the CDR3 is TGTGCCAGCAGCGGAGGAGCGGGACAGGGCACCCTCTGGTACTTC. It is translated as CASSGGAGQGTLWYF.

J is TRBJ1-2 and V is TRBV12-5, with D possibly being TRBD1 (5 bases). CDR3 size: 17 residues. With 0 bases removed from V and 2 bases from J, the gap between germline ends came to 16 bases. Germline V CDR1 and CDR2: LGHNT, FRNRAP. CDR3 loop: CASGLVLSPGINYGYTF. Here the CDR3 DNA reads TGTGCTAGTGGTTTGGTACTGTCTCCAGGGATAAACTATGGCTACACCTTC.

The chain carries TRBV6-2 or TRBV6-3 and TRBJ2-1; maybe TRBD2 (5 bases). Between the trimmed V and J ends, which lost 6 bases and 6 bases, there was a span of 18 bases. The CDR3 runs 15 residues. Germline V gives CDR1 MNHEY, CDR2 SVGEGT. The CDR3 here is CASSRTGVFGNEQFF. The CDR3 coding sequence is TGTGCCAGCAGCCGCACCGGGGTCTTTGGCAATGAGCAGTTCTTC.

This chain links TRBV27 with TRBJ2-7; 9 bases map to TRBD1. The CDR3 consists of 15 residues. The V segment lost 2 bases and the J segment 5 bases; nucleotides outside the gene matches: 7. The germline CDR1 and CDR2 sequences are MNHEY and SMNVEV (reference sequence). This chain's CDR3 is CASSLEDRGVDEQYF. CDR3 coding DNA: TGTGCCAGCAGTTTAGAGGACAGGGGCGTCGACGAGCAGTACTTC.

The J gene is TRBJ2-7, the V gene TRBV5-1; the match to TRBD1 covers 12 bases. Germline CDR1 is SGHRS and CDR2 is YFSETQ. With V trimmed by 4 bases and J by 5 bases, 4 bases remained unmatched. This CDR3 has 14 amino acids. Written as DNA, the CDR3 is TGCGCCAGCAGCAGGGACAGGGGGCAAAACGAGCAGTACTTC. This codes for CASSRDRGQNEQYF. Using reference TRBV5-1 and TRBJ2-7 for the parts outside the CDR3, the full variable domain is KAGVTQTPRYLIKTRGQQVTLSCSPISGHRSVSWYQQTPGQGLQFLFEYFSETQRNKGNFPGRFSGRQFSNSRSEMNVSTLELGDSALYLCASSRDRGQNEQYFGPGTRLTVT.

V and J are TRBV4-1 and TRBJ2-3; D is possibly TRBD2 (5 bases). Germline CDR1 reads MGHRA; CDR2 reads YSYEKL. Trimming stripped 4 bases from V and 2 bases from J, with 16 bases between. This CDR3 spans 16 amino acids. CDR3 sequence: CASSPRARGSTDTQYF. As DNA, the CDR3 is TGCGCCAGCAGCCCCCGGGCCCGGGGTTCCACAGATACGCAGTATTTT.

The chain is built from TRBV5-6 and TRBJ2-7, with 11 bases lining up with TRBD1. V was pared by 4 bases and J by 6 bases, with 6 bases of the junction left unmatched. This CDR3 is 14 amino acids long. Germline V CDR1 and CDR2: SGHDT, YYEEEE. The CDR3 region is CASSGDRGYSEQYF. CDR3 sequence (DNA): TGTGCCAGCAGCGGGGACAGGGGGTACAGCGAGCAGTACTTC.

The rearrangement joins TRBV18 to TRBJ2-7; 10 bases match TRBD2. J was trimmed by 0 bases and V by 5 bases; bases with no gene match: 7. Germline V gives CDR1 KGHSH, CDR2 LQKENI. CDR3 length: 16 residues. The CDR3 protein is CASSRLAGYLSYEQYF. The CDR3 DNA follows: TGTGCCAGCTCAAGACTAGCGGGCTACCTCTCCTACGAGCAGTACTTC. Full variable domain (missing parts from reference TRBV18 and TRBJ2-7): NAGVMQNPRHLVRRRGQEARLRCSPMKGHSHVYWYRQLPEEGLKFMVYLQKENIIDESGMPKERFSAEFPKEGPSILRIQQVVRGDSAAYFCASSRLAGYLSYEQYFGPGTRLTVT.

The V and J genes are TRBV3-1 (or the pseudogene TRBV3-2) and TRBJ2-7; D is unresolved. The V gene's germline CDR1 is LGHDT and CDR2 YNNKEL (reference sequence). V dropped 2 bases and J dropped 3 bases, with 5 bases sitting between them. This CDR3 region has 12 residues. CDR3 sequence reads: CASSQTYYEQYF. The CDR3 DNA follows: TGTGCCAGCAGCCAAACCTACTACGAGCAGTACTTC.

The genes are TRBV30 and TRBJ2-1; tentatively, D is TRBD2 (5 bases). V was clipped by 2 bases and J by 6 bases, with 8 bases between them. Germline CDR1 and CDR2: GTSNPN and SVGIG (reference sequence). CDR3 length: 12 amino acids. CDR3 nucleotides: TGTGCCTGGAGTTCGGCGGGCAATGAGCAGTTCTTC. This translates into CAWSSAGNEQFF. Full variable domain (rest looked up from reference TRBV30 and TRBJ2-1): SQTIHQWPATLVQPVGSPLSLECTVEGTSNPNLYWYRQAAGRGLQLLFYSVGIGQISSEVPQNLSASRPQDRQFILSSKKLLLSDSGFYLCAWSSAGNEQFFGPGTRLTVL.

The J gene is TRBJ2-1, the V gene TRBV30; 11 bases agree with TRBD2. CDR3 length: 17 residues. Germline V gene data show CDR1 as GTSNPN and CDR2 as SVGIG (reference sequence). V lost 5 bases, J lost 0 bases, and 9 bases stayed unmatched. The CDR3, as DNA: TGTGCCTGGTCGACTAGCGGGACTCCTAGCTCCTACAATGAGCAGTTCTTC. Translated, it gives CAWSTSGTPSSYNEQFF.

The chain carries TRBV6-5 and TRBJ2-1; 7 positions agree with TRBD1. This CDR3 region has 15 residues. V lost 5 bases to trimming and J lost 6 bases; unmatched junction nucleotides: 10. Germline V gene data show CDR1 as MNHEY and CDR2 as SVGAGI. The CDR3 region has the DNA TGTGCCAGCAGTCGCAGATCCCGGGACAGCAATGAGCAGTTCTTC. Its translation: CASSRRSRDSNEQFF.

This chain links TRBV25-1 with TRBJ1-2, with D possibly being TRBD1 (6 bases). CDR1 and CDR2 from the germline V gene are MGHDK and SYGVNS. CDR3 length equals 13 residues. Deletions cut 2 bases from V and 4 bases from J, with 8 bases between. In DNA, the CDR3 is TGTGCCAGCAGTGAAGGACAGTTCTATGGCTACACCTTC. Translated: CASSEGQFYGYTF.

V is TRBV4-3 and J is TRBJ2-1; TRBD2 matches at 8 bases. Germline CDR1 reads LGHNA; CDR2 reads YSLEER. CDR3 length equals 19 residues. Trimming cost V 4 bases and J 0 bases; bases outside gene matches: 14. The CDR3 sequence is CASSPRFLAGGYSYNEQFF. The DNA for the CDR3 is TGCGCCAGCAGCCCCCGGTTCCTGGCGGGAGGCTACTCCTACAATGAGCAGTTCTTC.

This chain uses TRBV6-5 with TRBJ1-4, with D perhaps matching TRBD1 (6 bases). Trimming removed 6 bases at V and 8 bases at J, with 13 bases between. This CDR3 has 13 residues. Germline CDR1 MNHEY, CDR2 SVGAGI. In DNA, the CDR3 is TGTGCCAGCAGCCTGCCAGGGGAAGAAAAACTGTTTTTT. This translates into CASSLPGEEKLFF.

This sequence joins TRBV20-1 and TRBJ1-2; D perhaps matches TRBD1 (5 bases). This CDR3 is built from 11 residues. Germline V gives CDR1 DFQATT, CDR2 SNEGSKA (reference sequence). Trimming stripped 5 bases from V and 10 bases from J, with 14 bases between. The CDR3 sequence is CSAGAGLVYTF. The DNA of the CDR3 is TGCAGTGCTGGGGCCGGTCTAGTCTACACCTTC.

The rearrangement links TRBV9 to TRBJ1-1; 7 bases match TRBD1. Germline assignment: CDR1 SGDLS and CDR2 YYNGEE. The CDR3 contains 16 residues. The V and J ends lost 0 bases and 3 bases, in that order; junction bases with no gene match: 8. CDR3 in DNA: TGTGCCAGCAGCGTAGGTCCAGGGGGTTTTTACACTGAAGCTTTCTTT. The encoded protein is CASSVGPGGFYTEAFF.

This clone occurred many times. The J gene is TRBJ1-6, the V gene TRBV27, with D possibly being TRBD1 (6 bases). This CDR3 is built from 15 residues. V was pared by 6 bases and J by 7 bases, with 16 bases between. Germline CDR1 and CDR2: MNHEY and SMNVEV (reference sequence). The CDR3 loop is CASRLNRVENSPLHF. The CDR3 coding sequence is TGTGCCAGCAGACTAAACAGGGTAGAGAATTCACCCCTCCACTTT.

The chain uses TRBV4-3 and TRBJ2-2; TRBD1 matches 9 bases. The V gene end was trimmed by 0 bases and the J gene end by 6 bases; junction bases not matched to a gene: 11. The CDR3 has 18 residues. CDR1 is LGHNA and CDR2 is YSLEER in the germline V gene. The CDR3 spells CASSQDSDRGGVAGELFF. The DNA of the CDR3 is TGCGCCAGCAGCCAAGATTCAGACAGGGGGGGAGTCGCCGGGGAGCTGTTTTTT.

The chain is built from TRBV5-4 and TRBJ2-2; TRBD2 matches at 12 bases. Trimming took 4 bases from V and 5 from J; bases not matched to a gene: 9. This CDR3 has 17 amino acids. The V gene's germline CDR1 is SGHNT and CDR2 YYREEE (reference sequence). CDR3 bases: TGTGCCAGCAGCACCCTAGCGGGAGGGCCGGGGACCGGGGAGCTGTTTTTT. Its protein is CASSTLAGGPGTGELFF.

This clone occurred a few times. The chain uses TRBV4-2 and TRBJ2-7; 7 positions agree with TRBD1. The CDR3 is made up of 14 amino acids. Looked up from germline, CDR1 is LGHNA and CDR2 is YNFKEQ. V was clipped by 0 bases and J by 3 bases; unmatched bases: 2. The chain's CDR3 is CASSQDRDSYEQYF. In nucleotides, the CDR3 is TGTGCCAGCAGCCAAGACCGGGACAGCTACGAGCAGTACTTC.

The chain links TRBV18 to TRBJ2-7; no firm D call. The CDR3 has 14 amino acids. The V end lost 0 bases, the J end lost 7 bases, and 13 bases lay between the germline ends. Germline V CDR1 and CDR2: KGHSH, LQKENI. CDR3 coding DNA: TGTGCCAGCTCACCACCGACAACTCTACGAGAGCAGTACTTC. Translating it yields CASSPPTTLREQYF.

This sequence joins TRBV18 and TRBJ1-2, with D possibly being TRBD1 (5 bases). The CDR3 runs 15 residues. V dropped 2 bases and J dropped 6 bases, with 16 bases sitting between them. The germline V gene has CDR1 KGHSH and CDR2 LQKENI. Written as DNA, the CDR3 is TGTGCCAGCTCACCAAGACAAGGGGTGCAGGATGGCTACACCTTC. Protein sequence: CASSPRQGVQDGYTF.

The V gene is TRBV28, the J gene TRBJ2-7, with D tentatively TRBD1 (5 bases). Trimming stripped 7 bases from V and 0 bases from J, with 13 bases between. The V gene's germline CDR1 is MDHEN and CDR2 SYDVKM. The CDR3 is 14 amino acids. CDR3 in amino acids: CASIWGPTSYEQYF. The CDR3 nucleotides are TGTGCCAGCATATGGGGCCCAACCTCCTACGAGCAGTACTTC.